The next 30 T cell receptor beta chains were all read from a single sample in a study of T cells after yellow fever vaccination. TCRdb re-called the 5' RACE reads with MiXCR, one entry per CDR3 protein. The sample has about 300,000 distinct CDR3 sequences; about 6.6% are singletons. The sequencing here drew on PBMCs, taken around 45 days after the first yellow fever vaccination. The receptors derive from a man aged 18 to 29 who received the YFV17D yellow fever vaccine.

This clonotype was picked up a small number of times. The rearrangement links TRBV5-1 to TRBJ1-2, with D perhaps matching TRBD1 (5 bases). The V and J ends lost 0 bases and 4 bases respectively, with 13 bases between them. There are 15 residues in the CDR3. Looked up from germline, CDR1 is SGHRS and CDR2 is YFSETQ. CDR3 residues: CASSLGGDGVYGYTF. Here the CDR3 DNA reads TGCGCCAGCAGCTTGGGGGGGGACGGCGTCTATGGCTACACCTTC.

The CDR3 here is CASRYQGGEQFF. The CDR3 DNA reads as TGTGCCAGCAGATATCAGGGAGGTGAGCAGTTCTTC. The J gene is TRBJ2-1, the V gene TRBV2, with D perhaps TRBD2 (6 bases). Germline assignment: CDR1 SNHLY and CDR2 FYNNEI. This CDR3 contains 12 residues. The V end was cut by 6 bases, the J end by 9 bases, with 12 bases between.

This clonotype has just a few counts. The chain employs TRBV5-1 and TRBJ1-4; no firm D call. The V gene's germline CDR1 is SGHRS and CDR2 YFSETQ. This CDR3 is 15 amino acids long. V shed 1 base and J shed 4 bases, with 11 bases lying between them. The CDR3 bases are TGCGCCAGCAGCTTGACCCCCGGGCTTAATGAAAAACTGTTTTTT. Its protein is CASSLTPGLNEKLFF.

The chain couples TRBV4-2 to TRBJ1-3; maybe TRBD1 (5 bases). V lost 3 bases and J lost 8, with 14 bases in between. Germline V gives CDR1 LGHNA, CDR2 YNFKEQ. The CDR3 totals 14 residues. The CDR3 coding sequence is TGTGCCAGCAGCCACGGGGGGGACGGCCACACCATATATTTT. It specifies CASSHGGDGHTIYF.

The rearrangement links TRBV6-5 to TRBJ1-1, with TRBD1 matching over 10 bases. Germline CDR1 and CDR2: MNHEY and SVGAGI. The CDR3 runs 15 residues. With V trimmed by 4 bases and J by 7 bases, 9 bases remained unmatched. The CDR3 spells CASSFAGTGAIEAFF. CDR3 bases: TGTGCCAGCAGTTTCGCTGGGACAGGGGCAATTGAAGCTTTCTTT.

The chain couples TRBV7-8 to TRBJ1-1; 7 positions agree with TRBD1. The J segment lost 1 base and the V segment lost 6 bases, leaving 8 bases of the junction unmatched. Germline V gene lookup returns CDR1 SGHVS and CDR2 FQNEAQ. This CDR3 is 15 amino acids long. For the CDR3, the DNA is TGTGCCAGCAGAATCACAGGGGATCGGAACACTGAAGCTTTCTTT. Translating it yields CASRITGDRNTEAFF.

The V and J genes are TRBV12-3 or TRBV12-4 and TRBJ1-5; D is uncertain. V dropped 7 bases and J dropped 5 bases, with 12 bases sitting between them. The CDR3 runs to 13 residues. DNA for the CDR3: TGTGCCAGCACCCCCGGATGGGATCAGCCCCAGCATTTT. It specifies CASTPGWDQPQHF.

The table lists this clonotype with many counts. The chain links TRBV6-4 to TRBJ2-2; 10 nucleotides line up with TRBD2. CDR1 and CDR2 from the germline V gene are MRHNA and SNTAGT. Trimming removed 4 bases from V and 1 base from J; junction bases left unmatched: 0. This CDR3 is built from 15 residues. This CDR3 reads CASSGLAGNTGELFF. As DNA, the CDR3 is TGTGCCAGCAGTGGACTAGCGGGGAACACCGGGGAGCTGTTTTTT.

This chain uses TRBV5-4 with TRBJ2-5; D gene uncertain. The CDR3 is 13 amino acids. V lost 0 bases, J lost 6 bases, and 9 bases lay in between. The germline V gene has CDR1 SGHNT and CDR2 YYREEE (reference sequence). CDR3 loop: CASSLAGMKTQYF. The CDR3 DNA is TGTGCCAGCAGCTTGGCCGGTATGAAGACCCAGTACTTC.

This chain connects TRBV6-5 to TRBJ2-3; D remains ambiguous. This CDR3 has 14 amino acids. Per the germline V gene, CDR1 is MNHEY and CDR2 is SVGAGI. V gave up 0 bases and J gave up 0 bases, with 4 bases separating them. The CDR3 sequence: CASSYSDSTDTQYF. CDR3 nucleotides: TGTGCCAGCAGTTACTCGGACAGCACAGATACGCAGTATTTT.

This clonotype occurred many times. The chain combines TRBV12-3 or TRBV12-4 with TRBJ1-2; D unresolved. The germline V and J ends were trimmed by 7 bases and 6 bases, with 12 bases remaining between them. This CDR3 has 12 amino acids. CDR3 amino acids: CASTQTRDGYTF. The CDR3 nucleotides are TGTGCCAGCACCCAAACAAGGGATGGCTACACCTTC.

This clonotype was seen a handful of times. The chain joins TRBV6-5 to TRBJ1-6; D is unclear. Germline lookup yields CDR1 MNHEY and CDR2 SVGAGI. CDR3 length: 15 amino acids. Trimming stripped 2 bases from V and 13 bases from J, with 18 bases between. In DNA, the CDR3 is TGTGCCAGCAGTTACGTCGACCGGAGACTTTCCCCCCTCCACTTT. Residues: CASSYVDRRLSPLHF.

The rearrangement links TRBV5-1 to TRBJ2-5; 9 bases match TRBD2. J lost 4 bases, V lost 0 bases, and 7 bases had no gene match. Per germline, CDR1 SGHRS and CDR2 YFSETQ. This CDR3 region has 16 residues. The CDR3 is CASSLANTGLAETQYF. The CDR3 coding sequence is TGCGCCAGCAGCTTGGCGAACACGGGACTAGCAGAGACCCAGTACTTC.

Only a few counts were recorded for this clonotype. The chain combines TRBV7-2 with TRBJ1-5; D perhaps matches TRBD1 (6 bases). Germline CDR1 is SGHTA and CDR2 is FQGNSA. Trimming removed 5 bases at V and 0 bases at J, with 14 bases between. The CDR3 length is 16 residues. The CDR3 sequence is CASSPQTGASNQPQHF. CDR3 sequence (DNA): TGTGCCAGCAGCCCCCAGACAGGCGCTAGCAATCAGCCCCAGCATTTT.

This clonotype was observed at least ten times. The chain couples TRBV5-5 to TRBJ1-1; D is uncertain. V shed 5 bases and J shed 2 bases, with 7 bases lying between them. CDR1 and CDR2 from the germline V gene are SGHKS and YYEKEE (reference sequence). There are 12 residues in the CDR3. CDR3 protein: CASSKGNTEAFF. The CDR3 DNA follows: TGTGCCAGCAGTAAGGGAAACACTGAAGCTTTCTTT. The entire variable domain, with the rest obtained from reference TRBV5-5 and TRBJ1-1, is as follows: DAGVTQSPTHLIKTRGQQVTLRCSPISGHKSVSWYQQVLGQGPQFIFQYYEKEERGRGNFPDRFSARQFPNYSSELNVNALLLGDSALYLCASSKGNTEAFFGQGTRLTVV.

This clonotype was detected a few times. The J gene is TRBJ1-1, the V gene TRBV20-1, with a weak D call TRBD1 (6 bases). V was cut by 6 bases and J by 1 base, with 18 bases left in between. CDR3 length: 15 residues. Germline CDR1 and CDR2: DFQATT and SNEGSKA (reference sequence). This chain's CDR3 is CSALKLGGPNTEAFF. The CDR3 DNA follows: TGCAGTGCCCTGAAGTTAGGGGGGCCGAACACTGAAGCTTTCTTT.

This clonotype was counted between two and nine times. This chain uses TRBV20-1 with TRBJ2-1; TRBD1 is a possible D gene (5 bases). The V and J ends lost 6 bases and 7 bases respectively, with 16 bases between them. Germline V gives CDR1 DFQATT, CDR2 SNEGSKA (reference sequence). The CDR3 is made up of 13 amino acids. CDR3 in amino acids: CSAPQDIGNEQFF. DNA for the CDR3: TGCAGTGCCCCACAGGACATTGGGAATGAGCAGTTCTTC.

This clonotype was detected only a few times. V usage is TRBV4-3 and J usage is TRBJ2-7; a possible D gene is TRBD2 (6 bases). The CDR3 runs 19 residues. V lost 0 bases and J 4 bases, leaving 25 bases between the germline ends. The V gene's germline CDR1 is LGHNA and CDR2 YSLEER. Here the CDR3 reads CASSQDPPRSAGTYYEQYF. The CDR3 DNA is TGCGCCAGCAGCCAAGATCCTCCAAGGTCGGCGGGGACGTATTACGAGCAGTACTTC.

The table lists this clonotype with a few counts. The V gene is TRBV4-2, the J gene TRBJ2-2; the D is unclear. Trimming cost V 0 bases and J 4 bases, with 9 bases left between them. The CDR3 is 15 residues long. CDR1 and CDR2 (germline): LGHNA, YNFKEQ. CDR3 sequence reads: CASSQDGSLTGELFF. CDR3 nucleotide sequence: TGTGCCAGCAGCCAAGATGGCAGTCTCACCGGGGAGCTGTTTTTT.

This clonotype was recorded many times. An end of the junction does not agree with germline; a read error may underlie this. The rearrangement joins TRBV7-7 to TRBJ2-5, with D tentatively TRBD1 (6 bases). The CDR3 spans 11 residues. Germline assignment: CDR1 SSHAT and CDR2 FNYEAQ (reference sequence). In DNA, the CDR3 is TGTGCTAGCAGCTTAGGGGGGACCCAGTACTTC. It translates to CASSLGGTQYF.

In its sample, this clonotype was seen many times. Germline and junction disagree at one end, which may indicate a read error. The J gene is TRBJ2-5, the V gene TRBV7-7; 8 positions agree with TRBD2. From germline, CDR1 is SSHAT and CDR2 FNYEAQ (reference sequence). CDR3 length: 13 residues. Here the CDR3 DNA reads TGTGCTAGCACCGACACGGGAGGGGAGACCCAGTACTTC. Protein: CASTDTGGETQYF.

Only a few counts were recorded for this clonotype. The chain couples TRBV5-5 to TRBJ2-1; 9 bases match TRBD1. The V segment lost 4 bases and the J segment 7 bases; nucleotides outside the gene matches: 9. Germline V gene sequence: CDR1 SGHKS, CDR2 YYEKEE (reference sequence). CDR3 size: 15 residues. The CDR3 DNA sequence: TGTGCCAGCAGCCTACAGGGGGCACATGCTAATGAGCAGTTCTTC. Protein product: CASSLQGAHANEQFF.

This clonotype has ten or more counts. The chain has TRBV6-1 and TRBJ2-2; D could derive from TRBD1 or TRBD2 (6 bases each). The germline gives CDR1 MNHNS, CDR2 SASEGT. Deletions cut 10 bases from V and 3 bases from J, with 21 bases between. The CDR3 is made up of 16 amino acids. The CDR3 loop reads CATSKGRGQDTGELFF. CDR3 nucleotides: TGTGCCACCTCCAAGGGTCGGGGGCAAGACACCGGGGAGCTGTTTTTT.

The chain is built from TRBV20-1 and TRBJ2-5, with 10 positions matching TRBD2. V trimming: 6 bases; J trimming: 5 bases; junction bases outside the gene matches: 12. Germline assignment: CDR1 DFQATT and CDR2 SNEGSKA (reference sequence). The CDR3 has 15 residues. The CDR3 spells CSAPGPGLATETQYF. The DNA for the CDR3 is TGCAGTGCGCCCGGCCCGGGACTAGCGACCGAGACCCAGTACTTC.

This clonotype appeared many times. The chain has TRBV6-2 or TRBV6-3 and TRBJ2-3; TRBD2 agrees at 8 bases. Germline-derived CDR1 and CDR2 are MNHEY and SVGEGT. Unmatched junction bases numbered 8, after V lost 10 bases and J lost 8 bases. The CDR3 has 12 residues. The CDR3: CATSGGRSTQYF. CDR3 sequence (DNA): TGTGCCACCTCGGGGGGGCGGAGTACGCAGTATTTT.

This clonotype was counted many times. V gene TRBV7-6 combines with J gene TRBJ2-2, with a tentative D call TRBD2 (5 bases). The CDR3 extends over 13 amino acids. The V and J ends lost 6 bases and 7 bases respectively, with 12 bases between them. Germline CDR1 is SGHVS and CDR2 is FNYEAQ. CDR3 sequence reads: CASRPVAGGELFF. DNA of the CDR3: TGTGCCAGCAGGCCGGTTGCGGGCGGGGAGCTGTTTTTT.

The sample holds a few counts of this clonotype. The chain employs TRBV4-3 and TRBJ1-2; D is perhaps TRBD1 (5 bases). Germline-derived CDR1 and CDR2 are LGHNA and YSLEER. V lost 3 bases and J 6 bases, leaving 17 bases between the germline ends. The length of the CDR3 is 15 residues. The DNA of the CDR3 is TGCGCCAGCAGCCAGCTTCAGGGAGGGGTTGATGGCTACACCTTC. Its translation is CASSQLQGGVDGYTF.

In this sample, this clonotype turned up many times. CDR3 sequence (DNA): TGTGCCAGCAGTCCTACAGTTTACGAGCAGTACTTC. It is translated as CASSPTVYEQYF. The chain links TRBV6-2 or TRBV6-3 to TRBJ2-7; no reliable D call. Trimming cost V 5 bases and J 4 bases, with 9 bases left between them. Per germline, CDR1 MNHEY and CDR2 SVGEGT. The CDR3 length is 12 residues.

This clonotype was picked up a small number of times. The chain links TRBV20-1 to TRBJ2-7, with D uncertain. The CDR3 has 12 amino acids. The V end lost 1 base, the J end lost 3 bases, and 7 bases lay between the germline ends. In germline, CDR1 is DFQATT, CDR2 SNEGSKA (reference sequence). CDR3 coding DNA: TGCAGTGCTAGAGCACAGTTCTACGAGCAGTACTTC. Amino acids: CSARAQFYEQYF.

This clonotype came up a few times. V and J are TRBV5-1 and TRBJ2-1, with 9 nucleotides matching TRBD1. The CDR3 extends over 15 amino acids. V was pared by 6 bases and J by 4 bases, with 8 bases of the junction left unmatched. Germline CDR1 is SGHRS and CDR2 is YFSETQ. The CDR3 nucleotides read TGCGCCAGCAATCTCCCCGGGACAGGGTACAATGAGCAGTTCTTC. The encoded protein is CASNLPGTGYNEQFF. Full variable domain (remainder filled in from reference TRBV5-1 and TRBJ2-1): KAGVTQTPRYLIKTRGQQVTLSCSPISGHRSVSWYQQTPGQGLQFLFEYFSETQRNKGNFPGRFSGRQFSNSRSEMNVSTLELGDSALYLCASNLPGTGYNEQFFGPGTRLTVL.